A selection of T cell receptor beta chains follows, all from one sample in a study of early T cells in non-severe SARS-CoV-2 infection. TCRdb re-called the 5' RACE reads with MiXCR, one entry per CDR3 protein. The sample holds more than 80,000 distinct CDR3 sequences, 8% to 13% seen once. Sequencing input: whole blood. These receptor sequences come from an adult who was a healthcare worker with PCR-confirmed SARS-CoV-2 infection or an uninfected control (not recorded which). CDR3s include the opening cysteine and the closing phenylalanine or tryptophan. The order of the fields is V gene, clone size, J gene, CDR3 protein. The size of a clone is reported for some rows only, either as once, few or many, or as a class for expanded clones.

>TRBV29-1|many|TRBJ1-1
CSAQQARGEAFF
>TRBV25-1|NA|TRBJ2-5
CASRGGETQYF
>TRBV7-6|many|TRBJ2-1
CASSPEATAGGPIYNEQFF
>TRBV7-2|many|TRBJ1-2
CASSSALYYGYTF
>TRBV12-3/TRBV12-4|few|TRBJ2-1
CASSDGTSGSSYNEQFF
>TRBV20-1|many|TRBJ2-2
CSAWDRLANTGELFF
>TRBV25-1|many|TRBJ1-5
CASSESGGQPQHF
>TRBV24-1|few|TRBJ2-7
CATSGRGRNYEQYF
>TRBV12-3/TRBV12-4|many|TRBJ1-2
CASSPSWSNNYGYTF
>TRBV28|NA|TRBJ1-2
CASSLARGPAGYGYTF
>TRBV3-1|NA|TRBJ2-7
CASSQDGSSGGEQYF
>TRBV28|NA|TRBJ2-7
CASMSPNGVYEQYF
>TRBV3-1|many|TRBJ2-3
CASSQEQGRTDTQYF
>TRBV7-8|NA|TRBJ2-1
CASSLRGKSSYNEQFF
>TRBV2|NA|TRBJ2-4
CASRGLAMNIQYF
>TRBV3-1|NA|TRBJ2-7
CASSQEWSSYEQYF
>TRBV29-1|NA|TRBJ1-2
CSATKTDRVGYGYTF
>TRBV4-1|many|TRBJ2-7
CASSPSGTDVIGQYF
>TRBV7-9|many|TRBJ2-3
CASSRGQGGTDTQYF
>TRBV7-2|many|TRBJ2-1
CASSLGEFQFF
>TRBV3-1|many|TRBJ1-1
CASSQVGGETEAFF
>TRBV10-3|many|TRBJ2-7
CASKAGLAGEEYF
>TRBV30|many|TRBJ1-2
CAALAGTGLFYGYTF
>TRBV6-5|NA|TRBJ1-4
CASSYSTASHEKLFF
>TRBV7-9|many|TRBJ2-7
CASSLGSGTVEQYF
>TRBV7-9|NA|TRBJ2-7
CASSLTAGPYEQYF
>TRBV4-1|many|TRBJ2-1
CASSLRRGGEPDEQFF
>TRBV5-6|many|TRBJ2-3
CASSLGSDTQYF
>TRBV18|NA|TRBJ1-1
CASSRSYVGETEAFF
>TRBV3-1|few|TRBJ2-1
CASSQDQLAGASRYNEQFF
>TRBV18|NA|TRBJ1-3
CASSPLEPRSGNTIYF
>TRBV3-1|NA|TRBJ2-7
CASSQDGRPYSYEQYF
>TRBV28|many|TRBJ1-5
CASSLHFGSNQPQHF
>TRBV19|few|TRBJ2-7
CASSTVAGGPVEQYF
>TRBV20-1|NA|TRBJ2-3
CSARVGSGEWGYTDTQYF